Following are 20 T cell receptor beta chains from one sample sequenced in a study of T cells in tuberculosis. The time point denotes: new active TB diagnosis, blood taken before or within 7 days of starting treatment. Some clones are missing from TCRdb's copy, which holds only in-frame ones; the method was immunoSEQ multiplex PCR. The sample records around 23,000 clones, 70% to 85% being singletons. This material consisted of PBMCs, taken at tuberculosis diagnosis. Receptors were obtained from an adult with tuberculosis.

This clone was seen a handful of times. The chain uses TRBV28 and TRBJ2-7, with 10 bases that match TRBD1. Trimming removed 5 bases from V and 3 bases from J; junction bases left unmatched: 19. CDR3 length: 19 amino acids. The germline V gene has CDR1 MDHEN and CDR2 SYDVKM. The CDR3, as DNA: TGTGCCAGCAGTCCCTGGACAGGGGGTTATTACACTGTGGGCTACGAGCAGTACTTC. Translating gives CASSPWTGGYYTVGYEQYF. Filled out from reference TRBV28 and TRBJ2-7, the complete variable domain reads DVKVTQSSRYLVKRTGEKVFLECVQDMDHENMFWYRQDPGLGLRLIYFSYDVKMKEKGDIPEGYSVSREKKERFSLILESASTNQTSMYLCASSPWTGGYYTVGYEQYFGPGTRLTVT.

This chain links TRBV7-3 with TRBJ2-1; 9 bases line up with TRBD2. Germline assignment: CDR1 SGHTA and CDR2 FQGTGA. The CDR3 is 15 amino acids. V was pared by 4 bases and J by 4 bases, with 5 bases of the junction left unmatched. The CDR3: CASSSRLADYNEQFF. Here the CDR3 DNA reads TGTGCCAGCAGCTCCCGACTAGCGGATTACAATGAGCAGTTCTTC.

This clone was picked up one time. The chain combines TRBV6-5 with TRBJ1-1; possible D gene TRBD1, 6 bases. The ends were cut back, 2 bases at V and 6 bases at J, with 16 bases in the middle. This CDR3 comprises 15 residues. Germline V gene data show CDR1 as MNHEY and CDR2 as SVGAGI. The CDR3 region is CASSYGQGFRAEAFF. Here the CDR3 DNA reads TGTGCCAGCAGTTACGGGCAGGGGTTCCGTGCTGAAGCTTTCTTT.

V usage is TRBV20-1 and J usage is TRBJ1-2; 7 nucleotides match TRBD1. There are 11 residues in the CDR3. V was clipped by 5 bases and J by 7 bases; unmatched bases: 4. CDR1 is DFQATT and CDR2 is SNEGSKA in the germline V gene (reference sequence). In DNA, the CDR3 is TGCAGTGCTCGGACAGGACGTGGCTACACCTTC. Translating gives CSARTGRGYTF.

V is TRBV19 and J is TRBJ2-5; 12 bases are a match to TRBD2. The germline gives CDR1 LNHDA, CDR2 SQIVND (reference sequence). Trimming cost V 5 bases and J 2 bases; bases outside gene matches: 6. CDR3 length: 16 amino acids. CDR3 sequence reads: CASSPRTSGAQETQYF. The CDR3 DNA reads as TGTGCCAGTAGTCCCAGGACTAGCGGGGCACAAGAGACCCAGTACTTC.

The chain combines TRBV6-6 with TRBJ1-6; D may be TRBD1 (5 bases). The CDR3 length is 13 residues. V was trimmed by 9 bases and J by 12 bases, leaving 18 bases between them. Germline CDR1 is MNHNY and CDR2 is SVGAGI (reference sequence). The chain's CDR3 is CASKRGGDGPLHF. For the CDR3, the DNA is TGTGCCAGTAAGCGGGGGGGGGACGGACCCCTCCACTTT.

This chain connects TRBV15 to TRBJ2-5, with TRBD1 identical over 9 bases. The CDR3 is made up of 15 amino acids. From germline, CDR1 is LNHNV and CDR2 YYDKDF (reference sequence). V trimming: 1 base; J trimming: 5 bases; junction bases outside the gene matches: 5. The CDR3 nucleotides are TGTGCCACCAGCAGAGCGACAGGGGGTGGGGAGACCCAGTACTTC. This codes for CATSRATGGGETQYF.

The CDR3: CASSLEALAGRTGELFF. The CDR3 coding sequence is TGTGCCAGCAGCTTAGAAGCACTAGCGGGGCGAACCGGGGAGCTGTTTTTT. This rearrangement joins TRBV7-2 to TRBJ2-2, with 10 positions matching TRBD2. The CDR3 is 17 residues long. V was pared by 1 base and J by 5 bases, with 7 bases of the junction left unmatched. CDR1 is SGHTA and CDR2 is FQGNSA in the germline V gene.

The gene calls are TRBV16 and TRBJ1-3, with 8 bases that match TRBD1. The junction had 6 bases not matched to a gene; V was cut back by 4 bases and J by 4 bases. Germline V gives CDR1 KGHSY, CDR2 FQNENV. The CDR3 sequence is 15 residues long. The CDR3 here is CASSRQGASGNTIYF. CDR3 sequence (DNA): TGTGCCAGCAGCCGGCAGGGGGCGTCAGGAAACACCATATATTTT.

A few counts support this clone. For the CDR3, the DNA is TGTGCCAGCAGCTATACAGGGAACACTGAAGCTTTCTTT. This gives the protein CASSYTGNTEAFF. V and J are TRBV7-9 and TRBJ1-1, with a possible D match to TRBD1 (5 bases). CDR1 SEHNR and CDR2 FQNEAQ come from the germline V gene (reference sequence). V was trimmed by 4 bases and J by 1 base, leaving 7 bases between them. This CDR3 has 13 amino acids.

The chain has TRBV5-6 and TRBJ1-3; D is undetermined. The CDR3 spans 16 residues. V gave up 4 bases and J gave up 1 base, with 15 bases separating them. Per the germline V gene, CDR1 is SGHDT and CDR2 is YYEEEE. The CDR3 sequence: CASSTAEVYSGNTIYF. The CDR3 nucleotides read TGTGCCAGCAGCACCGCAGAAGTGTATTCTGGAAACACCATATATTTT.

V and J are TRBV29-1 and TRBJ2-1, with 10 bases fitting TRBD2. V lost 3 bases and J lost 8; bases outside the gene matches: 7. The CDR3 sequence is 14 residues long. Germline V CDR1 and CDR2: SQVTM, ANQGSEA. CDR3 sequence: CSVDRLAGEYEQFF. In DNA, the CDR3 is TGCAGCGTTGATCGGCTAGCGGGAGAGTATGAGCAGTTCTTC.

The chain combines TRBV7-2 with TRBJ2-3, with TRBD1 as a possible D gene (6 bases). Trimming removed 7 bases at V and 4 bases at J, with 15 bases between. The CDR3 consists of 14 residues. Germline V gives CDR1 SGHTA, CDR2 FQGNSA. CDR3 loop: CASMGAAQADTQYF. The CDR3, as DNA: TGTGCCAGCATGGGGGCGGCACAGGCAGATACGCAGTATTTT.

V usage is TRBV5-1 and J usage is TRBJ1-1; D is undetermined. The CDR3 contains 15 residues. V lost 0 bases to trimming and J lost 2 bases, with 11 bases between them. CDR1 is SGHRS and CDR2 is YFSETQ in the germline V gene. CDR3 amino acids: CASSLDEGTNTEAFF. CDR3 in DNA: TGCGCCAGCAGCTTGGATGAGGGAACAAACACTGAAGCTTTCTTT.

The chain has TRBV6-5 and TRBJ1-2; the D is unclear. Trimming cost V 4 bases and J 4 bases, with 19 bases left between them. Germline V CDR1 and CDR2: MNHEY, SVGAGI. The CDR3 covers 16 residues. The CDR3 protein is CASSSTRVVWGYGYTF. CDR3 nucleotide sequence: TGTGCCAGCAGTTCGACGCGGGTCGTATGGGGCTATGGCTACACCTTC.

The V gene is TRBV19, the J gene TRBJ2-1, with 8 bases aligning to TRBD2. V lost 7 bases, J lost 2 bases, and 10 bases stayed unmatched. The length of the CDR3 is 16 residues. The germline V gene has CDR1 LNHDA and CDR2 SQIVND (reference sequence). In nucleotides, the CDR3 is TGTGCCAGTACCGCTAGCGGGTCGCTAACCTACAATGAGCAGTTCTTC. Translation: CASTASGSLTYNEQFF.

This chain uses TRBV11-2 with TRBJ2-1; 11 nucleotides line up with TRBD2. Germline V gene lookup returns CDR1 SGHAT and CDR2 FQNNGV. J gave up 10 bases and V 5 bases, and 13 bases lay outside the gene matches. CDR3 length: 16 amino acids. The CDR3 DNA sequence: TGTGCCAGCAGCCAACTTAGCGGGGGGGCCGGTAAGGAGCAGTTCTTC. Amino acid sequence: CASSQLSGGAGKEQFF.

The V gene is TRBV6-6, the J gene TRBJ2-3; D not resolved. V lost 4 bases to trimming and J lost 6 bases, with 14 bases between them. Germline CDR1 MNHNY, CDR2 SVGAGI (reference sequence). This CDR3 region has 14 residues. The CDR3 sequence is CASSSDSWRDTQYF. CDR3 bases: TGTGCCAGCAGTTCTGACTCCTGGCGGGATACGCAGTATTTT.

CDR3 sequence: CASTPLGGNAGYTF. The CDR3 DNA reads TGTGCCAGCACTCCCCTCGGGGGGAACGCGGGCTACACCTTC. The chain carries TRBV6-6 and TRBJ1-2, with D possibly matching TRBD1 (5 bases). Germline CDR1 and CDR2: MNHNY and SVGAGI (reference sequence). The length of the CDR3 is 14 residues. The V gene lost 7 bases and the J gene lost 8 bases, with 20 bases spanning the gap.

The chain employs TRBV6-5 and TRBJ1-1; no clear D. V gave up 0 bases and J gave up 5 bases, with 13 bases separating them. CDR3 length equals 15 residues. Per germline, CDR1 MNHEY and CDR2 SVGAGI. The CDR3 reads CASSYSTPAGTEAFF. The CDR3 DNA reads TGTGCCAGCAGTTACTCGACGCCAGCGGGGACTGAAGCTTTCTTT.